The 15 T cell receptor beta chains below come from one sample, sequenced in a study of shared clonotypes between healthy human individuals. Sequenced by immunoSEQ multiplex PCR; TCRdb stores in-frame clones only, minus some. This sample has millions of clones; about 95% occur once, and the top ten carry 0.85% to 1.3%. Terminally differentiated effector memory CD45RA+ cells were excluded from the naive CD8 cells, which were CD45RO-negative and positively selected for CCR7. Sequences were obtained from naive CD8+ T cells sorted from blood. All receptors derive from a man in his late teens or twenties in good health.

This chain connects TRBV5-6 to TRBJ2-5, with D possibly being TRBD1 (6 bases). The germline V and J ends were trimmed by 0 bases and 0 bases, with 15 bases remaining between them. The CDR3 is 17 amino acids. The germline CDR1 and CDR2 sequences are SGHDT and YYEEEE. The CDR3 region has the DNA TGTGCCAGCAGCTTGGGGGCAGCAGGGGTGAACCAAGAGACCCAGTACTTC. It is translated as CASSLGAAGVNQETQYF. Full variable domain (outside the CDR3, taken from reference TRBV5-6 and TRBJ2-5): DAGVTQSPTHLIKTRGQQVTLRCSPKSGHDTVSWYQQALGQGPQFIFQYYEEEERQRGNFPDRFSGHQFPNYSSELNVNALLLGDSALYLCASSLGAAGVNQETQYFGPGTRLLVL.

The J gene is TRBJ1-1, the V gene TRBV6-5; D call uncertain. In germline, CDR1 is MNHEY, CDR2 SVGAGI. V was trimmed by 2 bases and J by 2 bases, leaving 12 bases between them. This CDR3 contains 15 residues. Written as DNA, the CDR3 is TGTGCCAGCAGTTACACTGCATGGGGTAACACTGAAGCTTTCTTT. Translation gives CASSYTAWGNTEAFF.

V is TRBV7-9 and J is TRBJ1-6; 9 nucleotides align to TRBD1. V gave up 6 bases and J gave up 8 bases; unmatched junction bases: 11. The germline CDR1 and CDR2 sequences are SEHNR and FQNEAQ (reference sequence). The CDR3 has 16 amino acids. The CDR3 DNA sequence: TGTGCCAGCAGAAAGAGGACAGGGGCCGATCATTCACCCCTCCACTTT. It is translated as CASRKRTGADHSPLHF.

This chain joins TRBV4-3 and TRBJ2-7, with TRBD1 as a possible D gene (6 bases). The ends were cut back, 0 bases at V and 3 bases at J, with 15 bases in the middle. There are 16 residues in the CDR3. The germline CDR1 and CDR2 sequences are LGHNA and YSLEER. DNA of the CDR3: TGCGCCAGCAGCCAAGATCTCGGGGACATCAACTACGAGCAGTACTTC. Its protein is CASSQDLGDINYEQYF.

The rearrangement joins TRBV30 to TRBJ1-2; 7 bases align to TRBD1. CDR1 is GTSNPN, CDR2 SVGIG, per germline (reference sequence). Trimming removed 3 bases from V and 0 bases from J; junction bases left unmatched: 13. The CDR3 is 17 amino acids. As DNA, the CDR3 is TGTGCCTGGAGCCCTCCCGGACAGGTCCCAGCTAACTATGGCTACACCTTC. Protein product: CAWSPPGQVPANYGYTF.

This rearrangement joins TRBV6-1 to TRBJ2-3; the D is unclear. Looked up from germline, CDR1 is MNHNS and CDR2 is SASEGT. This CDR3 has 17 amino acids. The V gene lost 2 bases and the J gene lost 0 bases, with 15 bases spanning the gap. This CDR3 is CASSELHGSRSTDTQYF. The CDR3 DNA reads TGTGCCAGCAGTGAACTTCATGGGTCAAGAAGCACAGATACGCAGTATTTT.

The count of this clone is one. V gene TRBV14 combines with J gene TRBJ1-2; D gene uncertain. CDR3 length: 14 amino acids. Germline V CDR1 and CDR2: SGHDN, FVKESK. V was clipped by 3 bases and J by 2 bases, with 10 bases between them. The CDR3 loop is CASSHGVGNYGYTF. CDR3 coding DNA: TGTGCCAGCAGCCACGGGGTGGGGAACTATGGCTACACCTTC.

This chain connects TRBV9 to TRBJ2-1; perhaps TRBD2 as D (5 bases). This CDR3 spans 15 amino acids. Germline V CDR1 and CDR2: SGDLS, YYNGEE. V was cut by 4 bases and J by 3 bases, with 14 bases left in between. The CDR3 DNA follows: TGTGCCAGCAGCCCACACGGACTCGACTACAATGAGCAGTTCTTC. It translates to CASSPHGLDYNEQFF.

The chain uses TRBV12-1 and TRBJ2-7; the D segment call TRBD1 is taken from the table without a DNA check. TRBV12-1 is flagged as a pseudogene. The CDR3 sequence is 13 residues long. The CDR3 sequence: CASSPQGEYEQYF. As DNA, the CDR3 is TGTGCCAGCAGCCCTCAGGGGGAGTACGAGCAGTACTTC.

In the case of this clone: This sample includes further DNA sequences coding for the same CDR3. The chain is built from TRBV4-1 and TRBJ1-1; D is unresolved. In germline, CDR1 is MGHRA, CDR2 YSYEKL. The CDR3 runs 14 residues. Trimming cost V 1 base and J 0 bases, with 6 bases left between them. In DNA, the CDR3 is TGCGCCAGCAGCCAAGTCGGGGTGAACACTGAAGCTTTCTTT. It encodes CASSQVGVNTEAFF.

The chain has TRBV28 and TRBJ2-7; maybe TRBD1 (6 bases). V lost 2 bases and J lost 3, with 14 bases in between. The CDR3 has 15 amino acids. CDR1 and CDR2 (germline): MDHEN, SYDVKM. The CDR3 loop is CASSLEDSIIYEQYF. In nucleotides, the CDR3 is TGTGCCAGCAGTTTAGAGGACAGCATTATCTACGAGCAGTACTTC.

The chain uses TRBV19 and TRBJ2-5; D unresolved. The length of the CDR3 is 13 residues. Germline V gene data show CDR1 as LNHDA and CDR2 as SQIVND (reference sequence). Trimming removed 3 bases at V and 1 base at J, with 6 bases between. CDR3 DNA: TGTGCCAGTAGTATCCTGATCCAAGAGACCCAGTACTTC. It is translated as CASSILIQETQYF.

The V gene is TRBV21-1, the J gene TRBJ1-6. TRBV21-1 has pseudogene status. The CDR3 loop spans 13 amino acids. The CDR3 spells CATRKGGNSPLHF. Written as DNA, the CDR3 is TGTGCCACCAGAAAGGGAGGGAATTCACCCCTCCACTTT.

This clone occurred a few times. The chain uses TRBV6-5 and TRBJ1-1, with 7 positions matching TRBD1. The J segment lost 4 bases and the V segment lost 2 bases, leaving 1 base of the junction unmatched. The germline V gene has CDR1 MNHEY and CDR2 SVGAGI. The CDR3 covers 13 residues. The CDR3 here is CASSYGTATEAFF. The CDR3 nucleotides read TGTGCCAGCAGTTACGGGACAGCCACTGAAGCTTTCTTT.

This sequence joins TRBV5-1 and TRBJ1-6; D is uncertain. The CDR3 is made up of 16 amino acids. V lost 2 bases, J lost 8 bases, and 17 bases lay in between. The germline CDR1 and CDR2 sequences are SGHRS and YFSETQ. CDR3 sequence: CASSFGPYLGDSPLHF. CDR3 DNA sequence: TGCGCCAGCAGCTTCGGACCCTACCTCGGGGATTCACCCCTCCACTTT.